The rows below give T cell receptor beta chains drawn from one sample of a study of regulatory T cells in long-lasting Graves disease. Using its own MiXCR run on the multiplex PCR reads, TCRdb lists one record per CDR3 protein. Of more than 650,000 distinct CDR3 sequences in the sample, approximately 29% are singletons; the top ten hold around 42%. The starting material was peripheral blood mononuclear cells (PBMCs), obtained when the disease was refractory, from a patient treated with antithyroid drugs. The receptor source for this set is a female donor with Graves disease. CDR3s include the opening cysteine and the closing phenylalanine or tryptophan. D genes are given only for firm matches. Clone size is stated in some rows and not others, as once, few, many or a class when expanded.

d_call j_call v_call clone_size cdr3_nt cdr3_aa
- TRBJ1-5 TRBV30 few TGTGCCTGGAGCCGGGGGTCGGGTCAGCCCCAGCATTTT CAWSRGSGQPQHF
- TRBJ1-5 TRBV10-3 few TGTGCCACCAACCCGGGAGGTCAGCCCCAGCATTTT CATNPGGQPQHF
TRBD2 TRBJ2-7 TRBV7-9 few TGTGCCAGCAGTCCACTAGCGGGAGGGCGTGAGCAGTACTTC CASSPLAGGREQYF
- TRBJ1-1 TRBV18 few TGTGCCAGCTCACCACAGGGTCAGACTGAAGCTTTCTTT CASSPQGQTEAFF
TRBD1 TRBJ1-2 TRBV20-1 few TGCAGTGTCCCCGCTACAGGGGAGTTGGGCTACACCTTC CSVPATGELGYTF
- TRBJ1-2 TRBV12-3/TRBV12-4 many TGTGCCAGCCGACAAAACTATGGCTACACCTTC CASRQNYGYTF
- TRBJ2-7 TRBV9 - TGTGCCAGCAGCGTAGAAGTAGCGGCCTCCTACGAGCAGTACTTC CASSVEVAASYEQYF
- TRBJ1-5 TRBV6-1 few TGTGCCAGCAAGCATAGCAATCAGCCCCAGCATTTT CASKHSNQPQHF
TRBD1 TRBJ1-1 TRBV2 - TGTGCCAGCAGCAGTCGGGGAACAGGGGCCACTGAAGCTTTCTTT CASSSRGTGATEAFF
TRBD2 TRBJ2-5 TRBV27 - TGTGCCAGCAGGAAACTAGCGGGGGGGGAGACCCAGTACTTC CASRKLAGGETQYF
TRBD1 TRBJ1-6 TRBV7-2 - TGTGCCAGCAGCTTAGCGGGACAGGGGTATAATTCACCCCTCCACTTT CASSLAGQGYNSPLHF
- TRBJ1-5 TRBV4-1 - TGCGCCAGCAGCCAAGAAAGAGAGGGGAGCAATCAGCCCCAGCATTTT CASSQEREGSNQPQHF
- TRBJ1-2 TRBV28 many TGTGCCAGCAGTAGGACAGTTAGTTATGGCTACACCTTC CASSRTVSYGYTF
- TRBJ2-5 TRBV2 many TGTGCCAGCAGTGAAGCGATCCGAGTTCGGGCCCAAGAGACCCAGTACTTC CASSEAIRVRAQETQYF
- TRBJ2-7 TRBV28 few TGTGCCAGCAGAACAACAGGGATCAGCTCCTACGAGCAGTACTTC CASRTTGISSYEQYF
- TRBJ1-6 TRBV20-1 - TGCAGTGCTAGATACACCGGGACCTCACTTCTCCACTTT CSARYTGTSLLHF
- TRBJ2-7 TRBV19 few TGTGCCAGTAGTATAGATCGCGGGGGCACCTACGAGCAGTACTTC CASSIDRGGTYEQYF
TRBD1 TRBJ2-7 TRBV19 - TGTGCCAGTAGTATAGGAGGACAGGCCTCCTACGAGCAGTACTTC CASSIGGQASYEQYF
- TRBJ2-7 TRBV6-2/TRBV6-3 - TGTGCCAGCAGTCCGACAGGCCCCCCACAGCCTAGCTACGAGCAGTACTTC CASSPTGPPQPSYEQYF
TRBD1 TRBJ1-5 TRBV20-1 - TGCAGTGCGACCCCCGGGACAGGGGCAGCAACCGAGCATTTT CSATPGTGAATEHF
TRBD1 TRBJ1-2 TRBV27 few TGTGCCAGCGGGGAGACAGGGTCGAGCTATGGCTACACCTTC CASGETGSSYGYTF
- TRBJ1-1 TRBV20-1 - TGCAGTGCCATTCCCCGGGCGGGGAACACTGAAGCTTTCTTT CSAIPRAGNTEAFF
TRBD2 TRBJ2-3 TRBV7-2 - TGTGCCAGCAGCATCGGACTAGCGGGAGGGAGCACAGATACGCAGTATTTT CASSIGLAGGSTDTQYF
TRBD2 TRBJ2-7 TRBV30 - TGTGCCTGGAGTGGACTAGCGGGAGTCGAGCAGTACTTC CAWSGLAGVEQYF
TRBD1 TRBJ1-2 TRBV28 many TGTGCCAGCAGAAATCAGGGGGCGCAAGACTATGGCTACACCTTC CASRNQGAQDYGYTF
TRBD2 TRBJ2-7 TRBV4-1 - TGCGCCAGCAGCCAAACCGGGACTAGCGCCTCCTACGAGCAGTACTTC CASSQTGTSASYEQYF
- TRBJ2-5 TRBV10-3 - TGTGCCATCAGTGAGCCAGCTGGGATAGGAGAGACCCAGTACTTC CAISEPAGIGETQYF
TRBD1 TRBJ1-2 TRBV27 few TGTGCCAGCAGTTTAAAGGGGCACCCGGGACAGAACTATGGCTACACCTTC CASSLKGHPGQNYGYTF
- TRBJ2-7 TRBV27 - TGTGCCAGCAGTTTATATGGAGCAGCCGCCGGTTACGAGCAGTACTTC CASSLYGAAAGYEQYF
TRBD2 TRBJ2-7 TRBV3-1 many TGTGCCAGCAGTAGGACTAGCGGGGCCTACGAGCAGTACTTC CASSRTSGAYEQYF
- TRBJ2-7 TRBV19 - TGTGCCAGTAGTATTGGCAGAAAAACCTACGAGCAGTACTTC CASSIGRKTYEQYF
- TRBJ2-7 TRBV7-2 - TGTGCCAGCAGCCCCCCCCCCAGGGACTTTGGGGACGAGCAGTACTTC CASSPPPRDFGDEQYF
- TRBJ2-5 TRBV28 few TGTGCCAGCAGTTTAACGAGACAAGAGACCCAGTACTTC CASSLTRQETQYF
- TRBJ2-2 TRBV30 few TGTGCCTGGAGTGTACGGGTAATAGGGCACACCGGGGAGCTGTTTTTT CAWSVRVIGHTGELFF
- TRBJ2-2 TRBV27 - TGTGCCAGCCACAGGCTATCGAACACCGGGGAGCTGTTTTTT CASHRLSNTGELFF
- TRBJ1-2 TRBV6-5 - TGTGCCAGCAGTTACGGCGGGGGGAGGTATGGCTACACCTTC CASSYGGGRYGYTF
- TRBJ1-4 TRBV5-8 few TGTGCCAGCAGCAACCCGGGGGGGGGACGTGCGGAAAAACTGTTTTTT CASSNPGGGRAEKLFF
- TRBJ1-2 TRBV28 - TGTGCCAGTCATAGGGGGGACTATGGCTACACCTTC CASHRGDYGYTF
- TRBJ2-7 TRBV28 - TGTGCCAGCAGTTTAAATTTCTGGGTCTCCTACGAGCAGTACTTC CASSLNFWVSYEQYF
TRBD1 TRBJ1-1 TRBV7-8 few TGTGCCAGCAGCCGGGACAGTGCCGGAGGGACTGAAGCTTTCTTT CASSRDSAGGTEAFF
TRBD2 TRBJ2-5 TRBV6-2/TRBV6-3 once TGTGCCAGCAGTTACTCGAACTTAGCGGGAATCGGAGAGACCCAGTACTTC CASSYSNLAGIGETQYF
TRBD1 TRBJ1-3 TRBV28 many TGTGCCAGCAGAGGGACAGCTGGAAACACCATATATTTT CASRGTAGNTIYF
- TRBJ1-2 TRBV6-1 few TGTGCCAGCAGCCGAGGGGTGTGGTATGGCTACACCTTC CASSRGVWYGYTF
TRBD1 TRBJ1-1 TRBV20-1 many TGCAGTGCTAGGAAGGGACAGGGCAACACTGAAGCTTTCTTT CSARKGQGNTEAFF
TRBD2 TRBJ2-7 TRBV12-3/TRBV12-4 few TGTGCCAGCAGTTGGGGACTAGCGGGAGTCTACGAGCAGTACTTC CASSWGLAGVYEQYF
TRBD1 TRBJ1-5 TRBV6-1 - TGTGCCAGCAGTGGGATCCTTAACCGGGACAGGGATAGCAATCAGCCCCAGCATTTT CASSGILNRDRDSNQPQHF
- TRBJ1-5 TRBV19 - TGTGCCAGTAGTAAAGAGGGGATAAGACAGCCCCAGCATTTT CASSKEGIRQPQHF
TRBD1 TRBJ2-7 TRBV20-1 few TGCAGTGCTAGGCATTCGGACAGGGGGTACGACGAGCAGTACTTC CSARHSDRGYDEQYF